This TCR beta chain was obtained from a study of cytomegalovirus exposure and HLA in healthy donors. In the study overall: The use of the same platform for the 95 to 150 validation repertoires and the 550 to 700 first-cohort repertoires was reported by a later analysis.

Note on this clone: What it recognizes is unknown.

General study findings and limits: The study designated over 150 TCR beta chains cytomegalovirus-associated.

Using immunoSEQ multiplex PCR, the repertoire was profiled, and TCRdb retains in-frame clones only, with some absent. Of 180,000 or so clones in the sample, approximately 87% were seen once. Unmatched junction bases numbered 12, after V lost 0 bases and J lost 2 bases. The CDR3 is 21 amino acids. The germline V gene encodes CDR1 LNHNV and CDR2 YYDKDF (reference sequence). The source is a woman aged 25 to 39 in good health and CMV-seronegative. Sequenced input: PBMCs. The gene calls are TRBV15 and TRBJ2-3; 15 nucleotides align to TRBD2. CDR3 protein: CATSREAGTSGGKGITDTQYF. As DNA, the CDR3 is TGTGCCACCAGCAGAGAGGCTGGGACTAGCGGGGGGAAAGGTATCACAGATACGCAGTATTTT.